This T cell receptor (beta chain) appears in the sequencing data of a study of OX40 agonist ivuxolimab in advanced cancers. In the study overall: Past anti-PD-1, anti-PD-L1 or anti-CTLA-4 therapy was accepted, and 30% to 45% had received some. Study results and caveats: On average, CD8+ T cells showed a greater number of expanded clones than CD4+.

Clones were read by immunoSEQ multiplex PCR, and TCRdb kept only the in-frame ones, dropping some. Of approximately 79,000 clones listed, 87% are singletons. As regards this clone: Its specificity is not known.

CDR1 and CDR2 from the germline V gene are MGHDK and SYGVNS. V dropped 4 bases and J dropped 1; count of bases not matched to a gene: 10. This CDR3 comprises 18 residues. The sequence was collected from an adult with an advanced solid tumor such as melanoma, head and neck, liver or kidney cancer. This chain connects TRBV25-1 to TRBJ2-6; 7 bases line up with TRBD2. Here the sequenced sample was CD4+ or CD8+ T cells sorted from blood, taken in a trial of the OX40 agonist ivuxolimab. CDR3 in amino acids: CASSARAGGGSGANVLTF. CDR3 bases: TGTGCCAGCAGTGCCCGGGCGGGCGGGGGATCTGGGGCCAACGTCCTGACTTTC.